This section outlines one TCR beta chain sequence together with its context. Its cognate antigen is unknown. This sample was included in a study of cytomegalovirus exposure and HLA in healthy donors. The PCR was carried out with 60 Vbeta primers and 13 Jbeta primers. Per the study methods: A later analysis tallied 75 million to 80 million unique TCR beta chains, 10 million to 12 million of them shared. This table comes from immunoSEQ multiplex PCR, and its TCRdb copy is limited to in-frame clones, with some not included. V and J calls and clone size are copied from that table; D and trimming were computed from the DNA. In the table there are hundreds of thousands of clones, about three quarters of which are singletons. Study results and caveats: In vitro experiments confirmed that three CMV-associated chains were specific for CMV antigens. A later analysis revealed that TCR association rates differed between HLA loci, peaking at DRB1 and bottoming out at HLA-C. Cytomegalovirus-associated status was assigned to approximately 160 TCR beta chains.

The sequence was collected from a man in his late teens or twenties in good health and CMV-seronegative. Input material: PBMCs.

Written as DNA, the CDR3 is TGTGCCAGCGACCCGGGAGCTCGTGAGCAGTACTTC. This translates into CASDPGAREQYF. J is TRBJ2-7 and V is TRBV28; D may be TRBD2 (6 bases). The CDR3 spans 12 residues. Per the germline V gene, CDR1 is MDHEN and CDR2 is SYDVKM. The V end was cut by 8 bases, the J end by 7 bases, with 15 bases between.